Listed below are T cell receptor beta chains from one sample, sequenced in a study of Graves' ophthalmopathy and Graves' hyperthyroidism. TCRdb passed the multiplex PCR reads through MiXCR, listing each CDR3 protein once. The sample lists 500,000 to 700,000 distinct CDR3 sequences; just under 40% were seen once. Sequenced sample: peripheral blood or thyroid tissue (not recorded which). The origin of the receptors is an adult man with Graves' hyperthyroidism. The conserved cysteine and the conserved F or W are not part of the CDR3 here. Each record gives: CDR3 protein, V gene, J gene.

SAMWTGLASEAF,TRBV20-1,TRBJ1-1
SVDTGVGGEQY,TRBV29-1,TRBJ2-7
ASSPGTSGQETQY,TRBV7-8,TRBJ2-5
SVEPTGKSSYEQY,TRBV29-1,TRBJ2-7
ASSDEVGLSNEKLF,TRBV2,TRBJ1-4
ASRRTGGVYGYT,TRBV2,TRBJ1-2
ASSRDSGQGRDTQY,TRBV7-2,TRBJ2-5
ASSLAVLAGGNTGELF,TRBV12-3/TRBV12-4,TRBJ2-2
ASKVGVSTDTQY,TRBV5-1,TRBJ2-3
SAKEAANYGYT,TRBV20-1,TRBJ1-2
ASSLAGGETGANVLT,TRBV7-9,TRBJ2-6
ASSLDPRSSYEQY,TRBV12-3/TRBV12-4,TRBJ2-7
ASSRGYAYEQY,TRBV11-2,TRBJ2-7
ASSWTSGDYGYT,TRBV7-2,TRBJ1-2